The rows below give T cell receptor beta chains drawn from one sample of a study of T cell changes during pregnancy in multiple sclerosis. Measured with immunoSEQ multiplex PCR; TCRdb has only the in-frame clones, and not every one. Of 45,000 to 60,000 clones in the sample, more than 90% were seen once. The sequencing here drew on CD8+ T cells from peripheral blood mononuclear cells, taken before pregnancy. The receptors here all came from a female donor with multiple sclerosis, enrolled in a pregnancy study. Both conserved end residues are part of each CDR3. A D gene is named only where the DNA matches it firmly. The size field is filled for only some rows; it gives once, few, many or a size class.

TRBV11-2	-	TRBJ1-2	-	CASSLGWTEEAHGYTF	TGTGCCAGCAGCTTAGGCTGGACAGAAGAGGCCCATGGCTACACCTTC
TRBV5-5	-	TRBJ2-7	-	CASSWAGRATYEQYF	TGTGCCAGCAGCTGGGCGGGACGGGCCACCTACGAGCAGTACTTC
TRBV5-6	TRBD1	TRBJ1-5	-	CASSLAGQGNQPQHF	TGTGCCAGCAGCTTGGCGGGACAGGGGAATCAGCCCCAGCATTTT
TRBV21-1	-	TRBJ1-2	-	CASSHGGTYGYTF	TGTGCCAGCAGTCACGGGGGAACCTATGGCTACACCTTC
TRBV18	-	TRBJ2-2	-	CASSPRQENTGELFF	TGTGCCAGCTCACCAAGACAGGAGAACACCGGGGAGCTGTTTTTT
TRBV7-9	-	TRBJ1-1	few	CASSWTVEAFF	TGTGCCAGCAGCTGGACAGTTGAAGCTTTCTTT
TRBV13	-	TRBJ1-2	-	CASSPRVQATLGYTF	TGTGCCAGCAGCCCCCGCGTACAGGCTACATTGGGCTACACCTTC
TRBV6-5	TRBD2	TRBJ2-7	-	CASSYSRRGGLTEQYF	TGTGCCAGCAGTTACTCTCGGCGGGGGGGCCTGACCGAGCAGTACTTC
TRBV4-3	TRBD1	TRBJ2-1	-	CASSQGGTGLLNEQFF	TGCGCCAGCAGCCAAGGCGGGACAGGACTCCTCAATGAGCAGTTCTTC
TRBV7-2	-	TRBJ2-1	-	CASIRAGNEQFF	TGTGCCAGCATCCGAGCGGGCAATGAGCAGTTCTTC
TRBV30	-	TRBJ1-2	-	CAWSGGPYGYTF	TGTGCCTGGAGCGGCGGCCCCTATGGCTACACCTTC
TRBV9	TRBD2	TRBJ2-3	-	CASSVYGLSGNPDTQYF	TGTGCCAGCAGCGTATACGGCCTTAGCGGGAACCCAGATACGCAGTATTTT
TRBV6-5	-	TRBJ1-6	-	CASSYEGGNSPLHF	TGTGCCAGCAGTTATGAGGGTGGTAATTCACCCCTCCACTTT
TRBV9	TRBD1	TRBJ2-3	once	CASSPSGTGSTDTQYF	TGTGCCAGCAGCCCGTCAGGGACAGGTAGCACAGATACGCAGTATTTT
TRBV5-6	TRBD1	TRBJ1-1	-	CASSWTGSTEAFF	TGTGCCAGCAGCTGGACAGGGTCCACTGAAGCTTTCTTT
TRBV6-5	-	TRBJ2-4	-	CASRQGGGAKNIQYF	TGTGCCAGCAGACAAGGCGGTGGGGCCAAAAACATTCAGTACTTC
TRBV7-9	TRBD2	TRBJ2-1	-	CASSLGGVYNEQFF	TGTGCCAGCAGCCTCGGGGGGGTGTACAATGAGCAGTTCTTC
TRBV27	-	TRBJ2-2	-	CASRSQGGWPTGELFF	TGTGCCAGCAGGTCTCAGGGCGGCTGGCCTACCGGGGAGCTGTTTTTT
TRBV9	-	TRBJ1-4	-	CASSVDGSYEKLFF	TGTGCCAGCAGCGTAGACGGGAGTTACGAAAAACTGTTTTTT
TRBV9	TRBD1	TRBJ2-7	-	CASSPMTGKGVYEQYF	TGTGCCAGCAGCCCCATGACAGGGAAGGGTGTCTACGAGCAGTACTTC
TRBV4-3	-	TRBJ1-2	-	CASSPLQGYGYTF	TGCGCCAGCAGCCCCCTACAGGGCTATGGCTACACCTTC
TRBV19	TRBD1	TRBJ1-1	-	CASSPPGQGYRHTEAFF	TGTGCCAGTAGTCCCCCTGGACAGGGATATCGCCACACTGAAGCTTTCTTT
TRBV6-5	-	TRBJ2-5	-	CATNMGGGEETQYF	TGTGCCACCAACATGGGGGGGGGCGAAGAGACCCAGTACTTC
TRBV15	-	TRBJ2-7	-	CATSGLGEGGVNYEQYF	TGTGCCACCAGCGGGTTAGGGGAAGGCGGGGTTAACTACGAGCAGTACTTC
TRBV9	TRBD1	TRBJ2-3	-	CASSVQGAGTDTQYF	TGTGCCAGCAGCGTTCAGGGGGCGGGCACAGATACGCAGTATTTT
TRBV21-1	-	TRBJ1-3	once	CASSARTGGENTIYF	TGTGCCAGCAGCGCCAGGACAGGGGGCGAAAACACCATATATTTT
TRBV6-6	-	TRBJ2-3	-	CASIDRITDTQYF	TGTGCCAGCATCGACAGGATCACAGATACGCAGTATTTT
TRBV6-5	-	TRBJ2-7	-	CASSYSRRDEQYF	TGTGCCAGCAGTTACTCGAGGAGGGACGAGCAGTACTTC
TRBV9	TRBD1	TRBJ2-7	-	CASSPLQGDSYEQYF	TGTGCCAGCAGCCCGTTACAGGGGGACTCCTACGAGCAGTACTTC
TRBV5-8	-	TRBJ2-7	-	CASSNRRGEQYF	TGTGCCAGCAGCAACAGACGGGGCGAGCAGTACTTC
TRBV7-6	TRBD1	TRBJ1-5	-	CASSLVGRGSNQPQHF	TGTGCCAGCAGCTTAGTTGGCAGGGGGAGCAATCAGCCCCAGCATTTT
TRBV7-3	TRBD1	TRBJ2-2	-	CASKTGAYTGELFF	TGTGCCAGTAAAACAGGGGCGTACACCGGGGAGCTGTTTTTT
TRBV19	-	TRBJ2-7	few	CASSIASRVAGEQYF	TGTGCCAGTAGTATAGCTTCCAGGGTCGCTGGCGAGCAGTACTTC
TRBV12-2	-	TRBJ1-1	-	CASRLEGAGTSLYMNTEAFF	TGTGCAAGTCGCTTAGAAGGGGCGGGGACCAGCCTTTACATGAACACTGAAGCTTTCTTT
TRBV5-8	TRBD1	TRBJ1-2	once	CASSLGTGENYGYTF	TGTGCCAGCAGCTTGGGTACAGGGGAGAACTATGGCTACACCTTC
TRBV15	TRBD1	TRBJ2-1	-	CATSRPTGGDEQFF	TGTGCCACCAGCAGACCTACAGGGGGCGATGAGCAGTTCTTC
TRBV4-1	-	TRBJ1-5	-	CASSQDRGGGQPQHF	TGCGCCAGCAGCCAAGATCGGGGGGGAGGCCAGCCCCAGCATTTT
TRBV6-5	-	TRBJ1-1	once	CASSYGRVEVTEAFF	TGTGCCAGCAGTTACGGGAGGGTCGAGGTCACTGAAGCTTTCTTT
TRBV2	-	TRBJ1-2	-	CASRLGGGIGYTF	TGTGCCAGCAGATTAGGGGGGGGGATTGGCTACACCTTC
TRBV9	TRBD1	TRBJ2-2	-	CASSGTGTGELFF	TGTGCCAGCAGCGGGACAGGGACCGGGGAGCTGTTTTTT
TRBV6-1	TRBD2	TRBJ2-3	-	CASRASGESDTQYF	TGTGCCAGCAGGGCCAGCGGGGAGTCAGATACGCAGTATTTT
TRBV6-6	TRBD1	TRBJ1-2	-	CASRDRSGNYGYTF	TGTGCCAGCAGGGACAGGAGTGGTAACTATGGCTACACCTTC
TRBV27	TRBD1	TRBJ1-1	-	CASSLSGQVNTEAFF	TGTGCCAGCAGTTTATCCGGACAGGTGAACACTGAAGCTTTCTTT
TRBV9	TRBD2	TRBJ2-1	-	CASSPSWRGGRNEQFF	TGTGCCAGCAGCCCATCGTGGCGGGGGGGCCGTAATGAGCAGTTCTTC
TRBV19	-	TRBJ1-5	-	CASSLGFYSNQPQHF	TGTGCCAGTAGTCTAGGTTTTTATAGCAATCAGCCCCAGCATTTT
TRBV25-1	TRBD1	TRBJ2-7	-	CASMGQGAYEQYF	TGTGCCAGCATGGGACAGGGGGCCTACGAGCAGTACTTC
TRBV7-9	-	TRBJ1-1	-	CASSSDPGMNTEAFF	TGTGCCAGCAGCTCCGACCCAGGGATGAACACTGAAGCTTTCTTT
TRBV4-1	TRBD1	TRBJ1-1	-	CASSHPGTGDTEAFF	TGCGCCAGCAGCCACCCCGGGACAGGTGATACTGAAGCTTTCTTT
TRBV7-2	-	TRBJ2-5	-	CASSLGTVYQETQYF	TGTGCCAGCAGCTTAGGGACAGTTTACCAAGAGACCCAGTACTTC
TRBV6-5	-	TRBJ1-1	once	CASSYATGNTEAFF	TGTGCCAGCAGTTACGCCACAGGGAACACTGAAGCTTTCTTT
TRBV7-9	-	TRBJ2-5	-	CASSLALRETQYF	TGTGCCAGCAGCTTGGCTCTGAGGGAGACCCAGTACTTC
TRBV7-9	TRBD1	TRBJ1-1	-	CASSKSGTEIGAFF	TGTGCCAGCAGCAAATCCGGGACAGAGATTGGAGCTTTCTTT
TRBV29-1	-	TRBJ1-1	-	CSVEREGAEAFF	TGCAGCGTTGAAAGGGAAGGGGCTGAAGCTTTCTTT